Below, 10 T cell receptor beta chains from the same sample are listed, as sequenced in a study of OX40 agonist ivuxolimab in advanced cancers. The assay was immunoSEQ multiplex PCR, and TCRdb's table has in-frame clones only and misses some. The sample shows 55,000 to 80,000 clones, more than 70% of them seen only once. The input for sequencing was CD4+ or CD8+ T cells sorted from blood, taken in a trial of the OX40 agonist ivuxolimab. The receptors shown here come from an adult with an advanced solid tumor such as melanoma, head and neck, liver or kidney cancer.

V and J are TRBV5-6 and TRBJ2-1; D possibly corresponds to TRBD2 (5 bases). Between the trimmed V and J ends, which lost 1 base and 9 bases, there was a span of 5 bases. Per the germline V gene, CDR1 is SGHDT and CDR2 is YYEEEE. This CDR3 has 11 amino acids. The CDR3: CASSLTSEQFF. DNA of the CDR3: TGTGCCAGCAGCTTGACTAGTGAGCAGTTCTTC. Drawing the rest from reference TRBV5-6 and TRBJ2-1, the complete variable domain is DAGVTQSPTHLIKTRGQQVTLRCSPKSGHDTVSWYQQALGQGPQFIFQYYEEEERQRGNFPDRFSGHQFPNYSSELNVNALLLGDSALYLCASSLTSEQFFGPGTRLTVL.

The J gene is TRBJ2-7, the V gene TRBV11-2, with 14 positions matching TRBD2. The CDR3 covers 15 residues. Looked up from germline, CDR1 is SGHAT and CDR2 is FQNNGV. The V and J ends lost 4 bases and 7 bases, in that order; junction bases with no gene match: 6. Here the CDR3 reads CASSSGLAGGHEQYF. CDR3 DNA sequence: TGTGCCAGCAGCTCAGGACTAGCGGGAGGTCATGAGCAGTACTTC.

The chain has TRBV7-2 and TRBJ2-7, with 8 bases lining up with TRBD1. Germline CDR1 is SGHTA and CDR2 is FQGNSA. The junction had 3 bases not matched to a gene; V was cut back by 1 base and J by 1 base. The CDR3 covers 15 residues. The CDR3 loop reads CASSLGQGKSYEQYF. CDR3 DNA sequence: TGTGCCAGCAGCTTAGGACAGGGGAAGTCCTACGAGCAGTACTTC.

This clone was recorded only once. The chain recombines TRBV4-2 with TRBJ2-3; 14 nucleotides line up with TRBD2. This CDR3 has 22 residues. Trimming removed 1 base from V and 1 base from J; junction bases left unmatched: 16. Germline CDR1 is LGHNA and CDR2 is YNFKEQ. CDR3 sequence reads: CASSQGGRGLAGEGAGTDTQYF. CDR3 DNA: TGTGCCAGCAGCCAAGGGGGCCGGGGACTAGCGGGAGAAGGAGCGGGCACAGATACGCAGTATTTT.

The gene calls are TRBV5-8 and TRBJ1-5, with TRBD1 matching 9 bases. The CDR3 consists of 15 residues. The V gene's germline CDR1 is SGHTS and CDR2 YDEGEE. J lost 7 bases, V lost 4 bases, and 9 bases had no gene match. CDR3 bases: TGTGCCAGCAGCGCGGGACAGGGAAAGATCCAGCCCCAGCATTTT. Its translation is CASSAGQGKIQPQHF.

The chain combines TRBV19 with TRBJ1-1; no firm D call. CDR3 length: 17 amino acids. V was shortened by 7 bases and J by 0 bases, with 21 bases between the two germline ends. Germline-derived CDR1 and CDR2 are LNHDA and SQIVND (reference sequence). CDR3 amino acids: CASIGLGAVGMNTEAFF. The CDR3 nucleotides read TGTGCCAGTATAGGTCTTGGAGCGGTCGGCATGAACACTGAAGCTTTCTTT. The full variable domain, with the rest looked up from reference TRBV19 and TRBJ1-1, is DGGITQSPKYLFRKEGQNVTLSCEQNLNHDAMYWYRQDPGQGLRLIYYSQIVNDFQKGDIAEGYSVSREKKESFPLTVTSAQKNPTAFYLCASIGLGAVGMNTEAFFGQGTRLTVV.

The chain combines TRBV10-1 with TRBJ1-3, with D maybe TRBD1 (6 bases). With 3 bases removed from V and 0 bases from J, the gap between germline ends came to 9 bases. Germline assignment: CDR1 WNHNN and CDR2 SYGVQD (reference sequence). The CDR3 runs to 15 residues. The CDR3 nucleotides are TGCGCCAGCAGTGATGGGACAACCTCTGGAAACACCATATATTTT. It specifies CASSDGTTSGNTIYF.

The chain carries TRBV7-2 and TRBJ2-1; 7 bases fit TRBD1. J was trimmed by 3 bases and V by 5 bases; bases with no gene match: 7. The CDR3 has 15 residues. Germline values: CDR1 SGHTA, CDR2 FQGNSA. CDR3 amino acids: CASSHGTAFYNEQFF. CDR3 in DNA: TGTGCCAGCAGCCACGGGACAGCCTTCTACAATGAGCAGTTCTTC.

The sample holds a few counts of this clone. The chain combines TRBV4-2 with TRBJ2-2; 11 bases are a match to TRBD1. Germline assignment: CDR1 LGHNA and CDR2 YNFKEQ. The CDR3 consists of 16 residues. With V trimmed by 3 bases and J by 6 bases, 6 bases remained unmatched. The CDR3 spells CASSQPTGQGAGELFF. CDR3 coding DNA: TGTGCCAGCAGCCAGCCCACGGGACAGGGGGCCGGGGAGCTGTTTTTT.

V is TRBV21-1 and J is TRBJ2-7; TRBD2, the table's D call, lacks a check against the DNA. TRBV21-1 is an annotated pseudogene. The CDR3 length is 14 residues. This CDR3 is CASIGGRTSYEQYF. CDR3 coding DNA: TGTGCCAGCATAGGAGGGAGGACCTCCTACGAGCAGTACTTC.